This T cell receptor beta chain was sequenced in a study of cytomegalovirus exposure and HLA in healthy donors. Whole-study results and caveats: A list of approximately 160 TCR beta chains associated with cytomegalovirus was given. It was reportedly the case that the classifier diagnosed cytomegalovirus status with high specificity and sensitivity.

It was with 60 Vbeta and 13 Jbeta primers that the PCR ran. Data came from immunoSEQ multiplex PCR; TCRdb stores just in-frame clones and leaves some out. The data contain tens of thousands of clones, 65% to 85% of them singletons. The V and J ends lost 9 bases and 1 base respectively, with 15 bases between them. The length of the CDR3 is 14 residues. Germline V CDR1 and CDR2: LNHDA, SQIVND (reference sequence). In regard to this clone: Its target is not known.

V and J are TRBV19 and TRBJ1-1, with D perhaps TRBD1 (5 bases). This sequence originates from a woman aged 25 to 39 in good health and CMV-seronegative. Sequenced sample: PBMCs. The CDR3 is CASTFGGSNTEAFF. For the CDR3, the DNA is TGTGCCAGCACCTTCGGGGGGTCGAACACTGAAGCTTTCTTT.